The following is a T cell receptor beta chain sequence with its context. One end of the junction does not line up with germline, which may come from a read error. Other DNA sequences from this sample encode an identical CDR3 as well. The time point denotes: baseline pretreatment blood. Documented treatment: 15 Gy SBRT to primary tumor, nephrectomy 4 weeks later. Clear cell pathology was present in this patient's renal cell carcinoma. The data stem from a study of radiation and T cells in renal cell carcinoma. This table comes from immunoSEQ multiplex PCR, and its TCRdb copy is limited to in-frame clones, with some not included. The table lists approximately 140,000 clones, 83% of them singletons. CDR1 and CDR2 (germline): SQVTM, ANQGSEA. This CDR3 has 12 residues.

The chain joins TRBV29-1 to TRBJ2-7, with no clear D. Sequences were derived from blood, sampled from a patient whose treatment included radiotherapy and nephrectomy. The receptor's source is a woman aged 45-59 years with renal cell carcinoma. The CDR3 DNA reads as TGCAGTGTTGTTGAACGGGCCTACGAGCAGTACTTC. As protein: CSVVERAYEQYF.